This TCR beta chain stems from a study of CD8 T cells in Susac syndrome. The CDR3 contains 13 residues. Trimming took off 4 bases at V and 15 bases at J, with 19 bases between the two ends. Germline V lookup: CDR1 MDHEN, CDR2 SYDVKM. RNA, at about 0.45 to 1 ug, was reverse transcribed with random hexamers. A single record per CDR3 protein comes from TCRdb applying MiXCR to the immunoSEQ multiplex PCR reads. This sample carries about 140,000 distinct CDR3 sequences, about 94% of them seen once, and the ten largest clones take approximately 0.08%. The chain combines TRBV28 with TRBJ2-1; D gene unclear. This receptor was obtained from a human donor with Susac syndrome. Sequences were obtained from CD4+ T cells from PBMCs. For the CDR3, the DNA is TGTGCCAGCAGTTCACGGCTAGTAGAACGTCGGTTCTTC. Its protein product is CASSSRLVERRFF.